Below are 8 T cell receptor beta chains sequenced from a single sample in a study of blood T cell repertoires in COVID-19. Profiled with immunoSEQ multiplex PCR; TCRdb holds only in-frame clones, not every one. The profile covers roughly 36,000 clones, with more than 75% appearing a single time and approximately 25% taken by the ten largest. The sequencing sample was made of peripheral blood. These receptors were obtained from a man aged 45-65 years with active or convalescent COVID-19.

The chain has TRBV9 and TRBJ2-3; 7 nucleotides line up with TRBD2. Germline V gene sequence: CDR1 SGDLS, CDR2 YYNGEE. J gave up 8 bases and V 0 bases, and 12 bases lay outside the gene matches. CDR3 length: 16 residues. The CDR3 DNA reads TGTGCCAGCAGCGTAGAAGTGGGAGGGCGGGACGGTACGCAGTATTTT. Translated, it gives CASSVEVGGRDGTQYF.

V and J are TRBV3-1 (or the pseudogene TRBV3-2) and TRBJ2-2, with a weak D call TRBD2 (5 bases). The CDR3 contains 14 residues. Trimming shortened V by 9 bases and J by 4 bases, and 15 bases separated the two germline ends. Germline CDR1 reads LGHDT; CDR2 reads YNNKEL (reference sequence). CDR3 residues: CASRPRGATGELFF. In DNA form, the CDR3 reads TGTGCCAGTAGGCCCCGGGGAGCCACCGGGGAGCTGTTTTTT.

This sequence joins TRBV27 and TRBJ1-1; possibly TRBD1 for D (5 bases). The CDR3 runs to 16 residues. Trimming cost V 2 bases and J 0 bases, with 13 bases left between them. CDR1 and CDR2 from the germline V gene are MNHEY and SMNVEV (reference sequence). The CDR3 region has the DNA TGTGCCAGCAGTTTAAGGGGTGAAGGGGTGAACACTGAAGCTTTCTTT. It is translated as CASSLRGEGVNTEAFF.

This rearrangement joins TRBV7-9 to TRBJ2-7, with 7 positions matching TRBD2. CDR1 SEHNR and CDR2 FQNEAQ come from the germline V gene (reference sequence). There are 13 residues in the CDR3. Trimming at V came to 5 bases and at J to 7 bases, leaving 8 bases not matched to a gene. In nucleotides, the CDR3 is TGTGCCAGCAGCCGGGGGGTCCCCAGTGAGCAGTACGTC. This gives the protein CASSRGVPSEQYV.

The chain combines TRBV9 with TRBJ2-3, with a tentative D call TRBD2 (5 bases). The ends were cut back, 4 bases at V and 2 bases at J, with 14 bases in the middle. CDR3 length: 15 amino acids. Germline V CDR1 and CDR2: SGDLS, YYNGEE. CDR3: CASSLSGSYTDTQYF. The CDR3 region has the DNA TGTGCCAGCAGCCTCTCGGGATCTTACACAGATACGCAGTATTTT. The whole variable domain, remainder taken from reference TRBV9 and TRBJ2-3, is DSGVTQTPKHLITATGQRVTLRCSPRSGDLSVYWYQQSLDQGLQFLIQYYNGEERAKGNILERFSAQQFPDLHSELNLSSLELGDSALYFCASSLSGSYTDTQYFGPGTRLTVL.

The rearrangement joins TRBV19 to TRBJ2-5; D not certain. CDR1 is LNHDA, CDR2 SQIVND, per germline (reference sequence). This CDR3 contains 14 residues. The V end was cut by 0 bases, the J end by 2 bases, with 7 bases between. CDR3 residues: CASSIDHAQETQYF. CDR3 sequence (DNA): TGTGCCAGTAGTATAGACCATGCGCAAGAGACCCAGTACTTC.

V usage is TRBV6-4 and J usage is TRBJ2-2; tentative D call: TRBD2 (5 bases). Trimming took off 0 bases at V and 3 bases at J, with 14 bases between the two ends. Germline CDR1 reads MRHNA; CDR2 reads SNTAGT. The CDR3 is made up of 17 amino acids. DNA of the CDR3: TGTGCCAGCAGTGACTCAGGGCTAGCCGGGGACACCGGGGAGCTGTTTTTT. It encodes CASSDSGLAGDTGELFF.

The rearrangement links TRBV11-2 to TRBJ2-2, with 7 bases lining up with TRBD1. CDR3 length: 15 amino acids. Germline CDR1 reads SGHAT; CDR2 reads FQNNGV. V lost 7 bases, J lost 1 base, and 6 bases stayed unmatched. CDR3 in DNA: TGTGCCAGCACCTCGGGGACAGAGAACACCGGGGAGCTGTTTTTT. Translation gives CASTSGTENTGELFF. Together with reference TRBV11-2 and TRBJ2-2, the CDR3 gives the full variable domain: EAGVAQSPRYKIIEKRQSVAFWCNPISGHATLYWYQQILGQGPKLLIQFQNNGVVDDSQLPKDRFSAERLKGVDSTLKIQPAKLEDSAVYLCASTSGTENTGELFFGEGSRLTVL.